The source of this TCR beta chain is a study of T-cell reconstitution after alpha-beta-depleted transplantation in children. The TCRbeta library was prepared with unique molecular identifiers. TCRdb redid the calling of the PCR reads with MiXCR, one entry per CDR3 protein. Among approximately 210,000 distinct CDR3 sequences listed, roughly a sixth were seen once. This CDR3 comprises 15 residues. Germline assignment: CDR1 MDHEN and CDR2 SYDVKM. V was pared by 2 bases and J by 2 bases, with 13 bases between. This TCR was recovered from a male patient aged 2-15 years who had a stem cell transplant for acute lymphoblastic leukemia, so the T cells may come from the graft donor. The chain is built from TRBV28 and TRBJ2-7, with a weak D call TRBD2 (5 bases). The specimen comprised PBMCs, mostly from graft donor cells, sampled 360 days after TCRalphabeta/CD19-depleted stem cell transplant. In DNA form, the CDR3 reads TGTGCCAGCAGTTTAAGAGTCGGGAAGGCCTACGAGCAGTACTTC. Translation: CASSLRVGKAYEQYF.